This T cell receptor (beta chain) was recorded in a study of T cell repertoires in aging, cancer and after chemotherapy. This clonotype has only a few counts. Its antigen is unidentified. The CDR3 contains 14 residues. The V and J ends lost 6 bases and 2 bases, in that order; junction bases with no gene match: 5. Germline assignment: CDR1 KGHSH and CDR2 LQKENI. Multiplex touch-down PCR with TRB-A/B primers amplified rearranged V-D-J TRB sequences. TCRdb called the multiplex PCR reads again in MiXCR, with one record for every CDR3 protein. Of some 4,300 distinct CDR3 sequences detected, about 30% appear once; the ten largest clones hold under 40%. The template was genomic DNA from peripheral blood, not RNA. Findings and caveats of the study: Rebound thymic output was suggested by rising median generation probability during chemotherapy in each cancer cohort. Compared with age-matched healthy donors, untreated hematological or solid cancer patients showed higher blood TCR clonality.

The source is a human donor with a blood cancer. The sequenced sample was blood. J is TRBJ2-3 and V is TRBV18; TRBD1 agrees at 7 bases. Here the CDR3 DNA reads TGTGCCAGCTCCAGACAGGGCAACACAGATACGCAGTATTTT. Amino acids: CASSRQGNTDTQYF.